Given below is one T cell receptor (beta chain) in context. Its antigen is currently unknown. The sample holds other DNA sequences that translate to the same CDR3. The sample comes from a study of T cell responses to AZD1222 COVID-19 vaccine. Study-wide points: Unmutated regions of variants are reportedly targeted by nearly half of spike-specific TCRs. The sample set comprised mostly white British donors with more females, and clonal diversity was possibly underestimated. Vaccine-associated CD4 TCRs spanned spike, dominant at 160-218 and 743-854.

Samples with a second dose at about 4 or about 12 weeks were pooled together. The repertoire was sequenced with immunoSEQ multiplex PCR; TCRdb's copy has only in-frame clones and lacks some. The repertoire has about 180,000 clones, just over 85% of them found once; the top ten carry approximately 10%. CDR1 and CDR2 (germline): SGHRS, YFSETQ. The CDR3 is made up of 15 amino acids. With 0 bases clipped from V and 3 bases from J, the junction kept 5 bases outside the gene matches. Sequenced here: peripheral blood, sampled 28 days after the second AZD1222 dose. This sequence joins TRBV5-1 and TRBJ1-2, with 7 nucleotides matching TRBD1. This TCR was sampled from an adult who received the AZD1222 COVID-19 vaccine. CDR3 amino acids: CASSLEGQGDYGYTF. CDR3 coding DNA: TGCGCCAGCAGCTTGGAGGGGCAGGGGGACTATGGCTACACCTTC.